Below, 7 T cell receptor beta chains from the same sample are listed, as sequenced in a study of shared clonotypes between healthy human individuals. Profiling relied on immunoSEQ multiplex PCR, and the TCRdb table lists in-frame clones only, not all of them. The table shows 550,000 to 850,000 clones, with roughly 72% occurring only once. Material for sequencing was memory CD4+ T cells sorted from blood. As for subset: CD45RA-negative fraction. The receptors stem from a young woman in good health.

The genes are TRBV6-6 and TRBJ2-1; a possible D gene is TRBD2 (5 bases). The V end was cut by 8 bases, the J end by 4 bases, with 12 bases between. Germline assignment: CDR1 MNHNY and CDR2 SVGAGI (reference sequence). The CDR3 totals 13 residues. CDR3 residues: CASRIEGYNEQFF. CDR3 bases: TGTGCCAGCCGAATCGAGGGATACAATGAGCAGTTCTTC.

CDR3 DNA: TGCGCCAGCAGCCAATTAGCGGGAGTAGACAATGAGCAGTTCTTC. It is translated as CASSQLAGVDNEQFF. The chain uses TRBV4-1 and TRBJ2-1; the match to TRBD2 covers 9 bases. The germline gives CDR1 MGHRA, CDR2 YSYEKL. Trimming at V came to 2 bases and at J to 5 bases, leaving 4 bases not matched to a gene. The CDR3 extends over 15 amino acids.

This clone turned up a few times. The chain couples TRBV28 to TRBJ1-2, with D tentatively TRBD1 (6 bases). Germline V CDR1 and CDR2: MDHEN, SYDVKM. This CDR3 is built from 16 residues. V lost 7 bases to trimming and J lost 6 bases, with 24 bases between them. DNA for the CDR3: TGTGCCAGCACCCACGGGGGCAGATTCGGCCAGAATGGCTACACCTTC. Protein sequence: CASTHGGRFGQNGYTF.

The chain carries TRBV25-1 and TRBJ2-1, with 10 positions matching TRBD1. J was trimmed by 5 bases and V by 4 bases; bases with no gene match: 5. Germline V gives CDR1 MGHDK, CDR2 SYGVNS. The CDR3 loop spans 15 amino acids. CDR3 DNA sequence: TGTGCCAGCAGTGGGCCGGACAGGGGGGACAATGAGCAGTTCTTC. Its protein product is CASSGPDRGDNEQFF.

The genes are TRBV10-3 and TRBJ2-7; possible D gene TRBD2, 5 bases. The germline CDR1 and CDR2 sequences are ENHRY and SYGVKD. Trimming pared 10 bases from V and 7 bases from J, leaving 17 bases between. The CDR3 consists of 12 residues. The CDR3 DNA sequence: TGTGCCAGCTCTAATGGGGAGTGGGAGCAGTACTTC. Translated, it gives CASSNGEWEQYF.

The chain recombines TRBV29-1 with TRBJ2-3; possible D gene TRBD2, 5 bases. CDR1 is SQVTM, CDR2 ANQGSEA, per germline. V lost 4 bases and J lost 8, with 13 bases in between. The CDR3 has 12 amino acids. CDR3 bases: TGCAGCGTTGGGGGAGAGCCTGGTACGCAGTATTTT. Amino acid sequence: CSVGGEPGTQYF.

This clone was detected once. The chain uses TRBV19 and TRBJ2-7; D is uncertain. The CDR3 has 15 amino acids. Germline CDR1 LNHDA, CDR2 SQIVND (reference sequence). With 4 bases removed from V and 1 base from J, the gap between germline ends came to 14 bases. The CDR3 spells CASSKLFPGSYEQYF. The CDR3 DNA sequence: TGTGCCAGTAGTAAACTCTTCCCAGGTTCCTACGAGCAGTACTTC.